This T cell receptor (beta chain) was identified in a study of cytomegalovirus exposure and HLA in healthy donors. Germline CDR1 reads ENHRY; CDR2 reads SYGVKD. The junction had 6 bases not matched to a gene; V was cut back by 2 bases and J by 4 bases. This CDR3 is 16 amino acids long. TCRdb's table, derived via immunoSEQ multiplex PCR, lists solely in-frame clones and lacks some. The sample records more than 60,000 clones, around 97% being singletons. The rearrangement joins TRBV10-3 to TRBJ2-3; TRBD1 matches at 10 bases. The sample was PBMCs. The source is a woman aged 18-35 years in good health and CMV-seropositive. The CDR3 here is CAISERGTGDADTQYF. CDR3 nucleotides: TGTGCCATCAGTGAGCGGGGGACAGGGGACGCAGATACGCAGTATTTT.